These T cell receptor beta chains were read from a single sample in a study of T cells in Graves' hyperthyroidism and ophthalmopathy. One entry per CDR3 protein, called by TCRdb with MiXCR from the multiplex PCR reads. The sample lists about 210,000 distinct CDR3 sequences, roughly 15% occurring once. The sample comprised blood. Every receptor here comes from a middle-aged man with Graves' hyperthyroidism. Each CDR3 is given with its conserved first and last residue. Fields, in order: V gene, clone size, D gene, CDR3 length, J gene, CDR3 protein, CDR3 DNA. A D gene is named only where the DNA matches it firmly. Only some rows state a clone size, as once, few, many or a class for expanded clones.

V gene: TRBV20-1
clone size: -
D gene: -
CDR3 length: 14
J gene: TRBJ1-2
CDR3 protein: CSARESGQGRGYTF
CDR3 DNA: TGCAGTGCTAGAGAATCTGGGCAGGGGAGAGGCTACACCTTC

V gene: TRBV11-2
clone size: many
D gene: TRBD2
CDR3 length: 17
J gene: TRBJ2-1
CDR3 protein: CASSIGTSGRRNNEQFF
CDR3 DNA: TGTGCCAGCAGCATCGGGACTAGCGGGAGGAGAAACAATGAGCAGTTCTTC

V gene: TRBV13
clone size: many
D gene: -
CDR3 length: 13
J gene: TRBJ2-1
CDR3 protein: CASRQGLYNEQFF
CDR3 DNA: TGTGCCAGCAGACAGGGACTATACAATGAGCAGTTCTTC

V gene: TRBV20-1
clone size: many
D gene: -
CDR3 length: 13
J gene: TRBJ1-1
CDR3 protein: CSARDGLNTEAFF
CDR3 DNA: TGCAGTGCTAGAGACGGACTGAACACTGAAGCTTTCTTT

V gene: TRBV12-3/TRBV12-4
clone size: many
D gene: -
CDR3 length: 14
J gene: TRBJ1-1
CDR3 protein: CASRNDPMRSEAFF
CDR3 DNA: TGTGCCAGCAGAAATGACCCAATGAGGTCTGAAGCTTTCTTT

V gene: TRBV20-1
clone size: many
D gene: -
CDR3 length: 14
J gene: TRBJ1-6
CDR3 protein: CSAARDQGPSPLHF
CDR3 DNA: TGCAGTGCCGCGCGGGATCAGGGCCCTTCACCCCTCCACTTT

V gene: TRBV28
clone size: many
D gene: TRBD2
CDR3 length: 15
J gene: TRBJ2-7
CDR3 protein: CASRSPGLGWGEQYF
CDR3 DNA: TGTGCCAGCAGATCTCCGGGACTAGGATGGGGCGAGCAGTACTTC

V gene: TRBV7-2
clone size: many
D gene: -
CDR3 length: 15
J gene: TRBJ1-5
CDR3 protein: CASSPGPASNQPQHF
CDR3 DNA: TGTGCCAGCAGCCCTGGACCGGCGAGCAATCAGCCCCAGCATTTT

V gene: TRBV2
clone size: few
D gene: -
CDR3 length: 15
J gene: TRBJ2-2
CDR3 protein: CASRWTEDEVGELFF
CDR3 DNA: TGTGCCAGCAGGTGGACAGAGGATGAAGTCGGGGAGCTGTTTTTT

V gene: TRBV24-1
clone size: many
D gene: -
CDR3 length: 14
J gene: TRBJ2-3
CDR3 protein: CATSPSGSTDTQYF
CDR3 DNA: TGTGCCACCAGTCCCAGTGGTAGCACAGATACGCAGTATTTT

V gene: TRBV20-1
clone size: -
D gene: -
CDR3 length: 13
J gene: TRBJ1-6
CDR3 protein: CSARNAVNSPLHF
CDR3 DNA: TGCAGTGCTAGAAATGCGGTAAATTCACCCCTCCACTTT

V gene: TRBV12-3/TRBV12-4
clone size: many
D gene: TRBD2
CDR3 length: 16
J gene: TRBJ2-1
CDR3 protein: CASSRTSGRAANEQFF
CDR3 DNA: TGTGCCAGCAGCCGGACTAGCGGGAGGGCGGCAAATGAGCAGTTCTTC

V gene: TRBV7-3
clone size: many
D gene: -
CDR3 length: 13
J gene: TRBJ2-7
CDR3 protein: CAMGGPECGEQYF
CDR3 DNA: TGTGCCATGGGGGGACCGGAGTGCGGCGAGCAGTACTTC

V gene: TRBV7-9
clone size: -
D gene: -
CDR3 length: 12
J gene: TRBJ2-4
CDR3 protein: CASSKTEDIQYF
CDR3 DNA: TGTGCCAGCAGCAAGACTGAAGACATTCAGTACTTC

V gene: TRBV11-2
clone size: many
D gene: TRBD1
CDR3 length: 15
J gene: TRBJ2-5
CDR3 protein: CASSSPRYRGKTQYF
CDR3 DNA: TGTGCCAGCAGCTCACCGCGTTACAGGGGAAAGACCCAGTACTTC

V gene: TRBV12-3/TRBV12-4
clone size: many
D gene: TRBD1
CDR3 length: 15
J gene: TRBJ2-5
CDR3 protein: CASSSVDRGPETQYF
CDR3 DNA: TGTGCCAGCAGTTCCGTCGACAGGGGGCCCGAGACCCAGTACTTC

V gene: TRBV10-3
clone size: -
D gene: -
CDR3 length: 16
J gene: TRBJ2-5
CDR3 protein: CAIRPGIGKIQETQYF
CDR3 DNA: TGTGCCATCAGACCCGGAATCGGGAAAATCCAAGAGACCCAGTACTTC

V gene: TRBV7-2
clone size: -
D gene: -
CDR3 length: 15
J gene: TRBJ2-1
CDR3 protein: CASSLARGSYNEQFF
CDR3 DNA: TGTGCCAGCAGCTTAGCGAGGGGGTCCTACAATGAGCAGTTCTTC

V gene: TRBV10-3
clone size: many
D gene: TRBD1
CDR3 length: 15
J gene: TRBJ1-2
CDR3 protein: CAISEFRTGNYGYTF
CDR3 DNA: TGTGCCATCAGTGAATTTCGGACAGGGAACTATGGCTACACCTTC

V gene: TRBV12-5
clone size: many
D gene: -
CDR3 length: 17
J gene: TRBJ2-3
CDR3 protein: CASVLALGGSQGDTQYF
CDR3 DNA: TGTGCTAGTGTTCTCGCCCTGGGGGGCAGCCAAGGAGATACGCAGTATTTT

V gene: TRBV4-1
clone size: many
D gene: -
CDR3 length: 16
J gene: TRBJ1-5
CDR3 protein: CASSQEGTESYQPQHF
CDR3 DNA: TGCGCCAGCAGCCAAGAGGGGACGGAGAGTTATCAGCCCCAGCATTTT

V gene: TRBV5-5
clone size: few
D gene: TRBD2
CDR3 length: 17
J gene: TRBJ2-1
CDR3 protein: CASSLAIAGRSYNEQFF
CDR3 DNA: TGTGCCAGCAGCTTGGCCATAGCGGGACGGTCCTACAATGAGCAGTTCTTC

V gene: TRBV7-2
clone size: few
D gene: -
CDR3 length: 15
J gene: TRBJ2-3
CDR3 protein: CASSLKVRGADTQYF
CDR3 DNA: TGTGCCAGCAGCTTAAAGGTCAGGGGTGCAGATACGCAGTATTTT

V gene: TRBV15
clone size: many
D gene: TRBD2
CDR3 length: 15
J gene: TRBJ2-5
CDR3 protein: CATSRDPAGDETQYF
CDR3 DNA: TGTGCCACCAGCAGAGATCCAGCGGGAGACGAGACCCAGTACTTC

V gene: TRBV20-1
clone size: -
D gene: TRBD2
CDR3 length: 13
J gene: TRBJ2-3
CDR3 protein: CSALTSGRDTQYF
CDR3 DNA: TGCAGTGCGCTTACTAGCGGGAGGGATACGCAGTATTTT

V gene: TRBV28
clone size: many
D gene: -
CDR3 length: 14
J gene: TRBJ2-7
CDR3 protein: CASSLRESHYEQYF
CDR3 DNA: TGTGCCAGCAGTTTACGGGAGAGCCACTACGAGCAGTACTTC